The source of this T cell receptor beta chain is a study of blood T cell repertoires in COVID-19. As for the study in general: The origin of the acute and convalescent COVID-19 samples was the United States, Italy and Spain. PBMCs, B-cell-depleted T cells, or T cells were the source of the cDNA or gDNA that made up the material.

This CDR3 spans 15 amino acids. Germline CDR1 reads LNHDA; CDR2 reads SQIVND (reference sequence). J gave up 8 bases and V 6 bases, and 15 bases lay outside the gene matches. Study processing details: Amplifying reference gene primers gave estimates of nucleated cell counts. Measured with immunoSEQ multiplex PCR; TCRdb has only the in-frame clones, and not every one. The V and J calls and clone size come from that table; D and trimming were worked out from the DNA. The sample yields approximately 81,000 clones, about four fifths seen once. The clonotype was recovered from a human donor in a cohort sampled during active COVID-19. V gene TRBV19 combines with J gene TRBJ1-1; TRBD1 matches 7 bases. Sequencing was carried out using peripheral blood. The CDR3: CASSLGKGAFREAFF. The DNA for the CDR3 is TGTGCCAGTAGCCTTGGGAAGGGGGCCTTCCGAGAAGCTTTCTTT. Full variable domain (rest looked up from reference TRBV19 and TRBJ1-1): DGGITQSPKYLFRKEGQNVTLSCEQNLNHDAMYWYRQDPGQGLRLIYYSQIVNDFQKGDIAEGYSVSREKKESFPLTVTSAQKNPTAFYLCASSLGKGAFREAFFGQGTRLTVV.